A single T cell receptor (beta chain) is shown here with its context. What it recognizes is unknown. The naive CD8 fraction comprised CD45RO-negative cells positively selected for CCR7 and excluded terminally differentiated effector memory CD45RA+ cells. The donors, all of them Caucasian adults, lived in Nashville, Tennessee. Clones were sequenced by immunoSEQ multiplex PCR, and TCRdb holds only the in-frame ones, with some missing. The sample shows 2 million to 2.5 million clones, 93% of them seen only once. The record originates from a study of shared clonotypes between healthy human individuals. Study overall: Used for every donor were three CD4 naive, three CD4 memory, two CD8 naive and one CD8 memory plate. General study results and limits: Naive CD4 clonotypes overlapped across several donors at about 5%. On the whole, naive subsets had larger estimated richness than memory subsets had.

The sequenced sample consisted of naive CD8+ T cells from PBMCs. The source of this sequence is a man aged 18-30 years in good health. Some clones in this sample may be carry-over from other donors' samples.

CDR3: CSVFGTGGSYEQYF. CDR3 in DNA: TGCAGCGTCTTTGGGACAGGGGGCTCCTACGAGCAGTACTTC. This sequence joins TRBV29-1 and TRBJ2-7; 11 bases are shared with TRBD1. With 6 bases clipped from V and 0 bases from J, the junction kept 4 bases outside the gene matches. The CDR3 length is 14 residues. Germline-derived CDR1 and CDR2 are SQVTM and ANQGSEA.